The 32 T cell receptor beta chains below all came from one sample that was sequenced in a study of shared clonotypes between healthy human individuals. Sequenced by immunoSEQ multiplex PCR; TCRdb stores in-frame clones only, minus some. This table holds some 2,000,000 clones, roughly 94% found once. The sample comprised naive CD4+ T cells sorted from blood. Subset: CD45RA+ positively selected. These receptors originate from a man aged 18 to 30 in good health.

J is TRBJ2-3 and V is TRBV5-1; 8 bases map to TRBD2. Germline values: CDR1 SGHRS, CDR2 YFSETQ. The CDR3 loop spans 15 amino acids. The J segment lost 4 bases and the V segment lost 0 bases, leaving 4 bases of the junction unmatched. CDR3 protein: CASSLVPSGSDTQYF. CDR3 coding DNA: TGCGCCAGCAGCTTGGTACCTAGCGGGTCAGATACGCAGTATTTT.

Comment on this clone: This sample also contains other DNA sequences that code for the same CDR3. The chain combines TRBV5-4 with TRBJ1-3; 7 bases line up with TRBD1. This CDR3 has 14 residues. With V trimmed by 4 bases and J by 2 bases, 3 bases remained unmatched. The V gene's germline CDR1 is SGHNT and CDR2 YYREEE (reference sequence). CDR3: CASSLDRAGNTIYF. CDR3 nucleotide sequence: TGTGCCAGCAGCCTAGACAGGGCTGGAAACACCATATATTTT.

The V and J genes are TRBV7-2 and TRBJ1-1, with D possibly being TRBD1 (6 bases). This CDR3 contains 15 residues. V was cut by 5 bases and J by 1 base, with 14 bases left in between. The V gene's germline CDR1 is SGHTA and CDR2 FQGNSA. CDR3 residues: CASSPSDRSNTEAFF. The CDR3, as DNA: TGTGCCAGCAGCCCCTCAGACAGGTCGAACACTGAAGCTTTCTTT.

A single count supports this clone. This chain connects TRBV27 to TRBJ1-5; D not resolved. Germline values: CDR1 MNHEY, CDR2 SMNVEV (reference sequence). The CDR3 consists of 12 residues. Trimming took 7 bases from V and 3 from J, leaving 7 bases between them. CDR3 DNA: TGTGCCAGCAACCCTCCCAATCAGCCCCAGCATTTT. Its protein is CASNPPNQPQHF.

This chain joins TRBV12-5 and TRBJ2-1, with 8 bases aligning to TRBD2. With 2 bases clipped from V and 10 bases from J, the junction kept 7 bases outside the gene matches. From germline, CDR1 is LGHNT and CDR2 FRNRAP. This CDR3 spans 14 amino acids. In nucleotides, the CDR3 is TGTGCTAGTGGTTTGAGCGGGAGCGCCTTGGAGCAGTTCTTC. Its protein product is CASGLSGSALEQFF.

The CDR3 DNA follows: TGTGCCAGCAGTCCCGGGACGTTGAACACCGGGGAGCTGTTTTTT. It encodes CASSPGTLNTGELFF. The gene calls are TRBV6-6 and TRBJ2-2, with D perhaps matching TRBD1 or TRBD2 (5 bases each). The CDR3 contains 15 residues. V was pared by 5 bases and J by 1 base, with 11 bases between. Germline-derived CDR1 and CDR2 are MNHNY and SVGAGI (reference sequence).

The V gene is TRBV28, the J gene TRBJ1-4; 8 nucleotides line up with TRBD1. This CDR3 has 16 residues. The germline V gene has CDR1 MDHEN and CDR2 SYDVKM. V trimming: 4 bases; J trimming: 5 bases; junction bases outside the gene matches: 9. The CDR3 nucleotides are TGTGCCAGCAGTTCCCCAGGGGGCGAAGGGAATGAAAAACTGTTTTTT. Translating it yields CASSSPGGEGNEKLFF.

The chain employs TRBV25-1 and TRBJ1-2; 7 bases line up with TRBD1. The CDR3 covers 15 residues. Germline loops: CDR1 MGHDK, CDR2 SYGVNS. V shed 5 bases and J 3 bases; nucleotides not matched to a gene: 9. The CDR3 coding sequence is TGTGCCAGCAGTCGGTTCCGGGACAGCTACTATGGCTACACCTTC. This translates into CASSRFRDSYYGYTF.

The chain recombines TRBV4-1 with TRBJ2-2; tentatively, D is TRBD2 (6 bases). The CDR3 runs 15 residues. Germline-derived CDR1 and CDR2 are MGHRA and YSYEKL. Trimming pared 1 base from V and 7 bases from J, leaving 13 bases between. The CDR3 loop is CASSQVLVGGGELFF. The CDR3 bases are TGCGCCAGCAGCCAAGTTTTGGTGGGAGGCGGGGAGCTGTTTTTT.

Of note for this clone: At the DNA level, this CDR3 is encoded by other sequences in the same sample as well. The chain is built from TRBV25-1 and TRBJ1-4; 7 bases agree with TRBD1. The V gene end was trimmed by 4 bases and the J gene end by 0 bases; junction bases not matched to a gene: 2. This CDR3 contains 15 residues. The germline CDR1 and CDR2 sequences are MGHDK and SYGVNS. The DNA of the CDR3 is TGTGCCAGCAGTGCTGGGACAGCAACTAATGAAAAACTGTTTTTT. This translates into CASSAGTATNEKLFF.

CDR3 nucleotides: TGTGCCAGCAGTTCCGGGACAGGGTCCTACAATGAGCAGTTCTTC. This encodes CASSSGTGSYNEQFF. The chain recombines TRBV6-1 with TRBJ2-1; 9 bases agree with TRBD1. After removal of 5 bases from V and 1 base from J, the junction contained 3 bases not matched to a gene. The CDR3 extends over 15 amino acids. CDR1 MNHNS and CDR2 SASEGT come from the germline V gene.

This clone was seen once. A single base separates this from a much larger clone, so it may be a read error. This chain links TRBV5-8 with TRBJ1-3; no clear D. Germline CDR1 reads SGHTS; CDR2 reads YDEGEE. CDR3 length equals 17 residues. The V and J ends lost 1 base and 0 bases respectively, with 14 bases between them. CDR3: CASSLPTGGNSGNTIYF. Written as DNA, the CDR3 is TGTGCCAGCAGCTTGCCGACGGGAGGAAACTCTGGAAACACCATATATTTT.

The J gene is TRBJ1-6, the V gene TRBV5-1; possibly TRBD1 for D (5 bases). The V gene's germline CDR1 is SGHRS and CDR2 YFSETQ. This CDR3 region has 15 residues. Trimming removed 0 bases at V and 10 bases at J, with 14 bases between. CDR3 DNA: TGCGCCAGCAGCTTGGAGGGGAGCCAGGAATCACCCCTCCACTTT. It translates to CASSLEGSQESPLHF.

This chain joins TRBV10-3 and TRBJ1-5; tentatively, D is TRBD1 (6 bases). Germline values: CDR1 ENHRY, CDR2 SYGVKD. The V end lost 5 bases, the J end lost 7 bases, and 15 bases lay between the germline ends. The CDR3 spans 14 residues. CDR3 coding DNA: TGTGCCATCAGTCGGGACAAGGCTGGCCAGCCCCAGCATTTT. Translating gives CAISRDKAGQPQHF.

The chain's CDR3 is CASSLVRSATQYF. The CDR3 nucleotides read TGCGCCAGCAGCTTGGTCAGGTCAGCGACCCAGTACTTC. The V gene is TRBV5-1, the J gene TRBJ2-5; D unclear. Germline V CDR1 and CDR2: SGHRS, YFSETQ. CDR3 length equals 13 residues. Trimming removed 0 bases at V and 7 bases at J, with 10 bases between.

In regard to this clone: The sample holds other DNA sequences that translate to the same CDR3. The J gene is TRBJ2-5, the V gene TRBV29-1, with D possibly TRBD1 on 5 matching bases. The V gene lost 4 bases and the J gene lost 5 bases, with 5 bases spanning the gap. This CDR3 spans 10 amino acids. The V gene's germline CDR1 is SQVTM and CDR2 ANQGSEA. The CDR3 DNA reads TGCAGCGTTGCAGGGGAGACCCAGTACTTC. It encodes CSVAGETQYF.

The chain recombines TRBV6-5 with TRBJ1-6; 7 bases are shared with TRBD1. The CDR3 runs 16 residues. The germline gives CDR1 MNHEY, CDR2 SVGAGI. J gave up 7 bases and V 2 bases, and 8 bases lay outside the gene matches. CDR3 amino acids: CASSYAGQATNSPLHF. CDR3 DNA sequence: TGTGCCAGCAGTTACGCTGGACAGGCCACAAATTCACCCCTCCACTTT.

The V gene is TRBV27, the J gene TRBJ2-5; 7 nucleotides agree with TRBD1. CDR3 length: 15 residues. V gave up 6 bases and J gave up 5 bases; unmatched junction bases: 12. Germline CDR1 and CDR2: MNHEY and SMNVEV (reference sequence). CDR3 sequence: CASSEIRGIGETQYF. CDR3 sequence (DNA): TGTGCCAGCAGCGAAATCAGGGGGATTGGGGAGACCCAGTACTTC.

The chain uses TRBV9 and TRBJ1-3; TRBD1 matches at 7 bases. Germline V lookup: CDR1 SGDLS, CDR2 YYNGEE. There are 16 residues in the CDR3. Trimming took 5 bases from V and 4 from J; bases not matched to a gene: 12. This CDR3 reads CASSSEPGTVGNTIYF. The CDR3 bases are TGTGCCAGCAGTTCCGAGCCCGGGACAGTAGGAAACACCATATATTTT. The full variable domain, in which reference TRBV9 and TRBJ1-3 provide the parts outside the CDR3, is DSGVTQTPKHLITATGQRVTLRCSPRSGDLSVYWYQQSLDQGLQFLIQYYNGEERAKGNILERFSAQQFPDLHSELNLSSLELGDSALYFCASSSEPGTVGNTIYFGEGSWLTVV.

The chain combines TRBV7-8 with TRBJ1-2, with TRBD1 as a possible D gene (6 bases). V was trimmed by 0 bases and J by 4 bases, leaving 12 bases between them. The germline V gene has CDR1 SGHVS and CDR2 FQNEAQ. The CDR3 totals 15 residues. The DNA for the CDR3 is TGTGCCAGCAGCTTAGCTCGCGGGGGCCCCTATGGCTACACCTTC. Amino acid sequence: CASSLARGGPYGYTF.

The chain combines TRBV18 with TRBJ2-5, with a tentative D call TRBD1 (6 bases). CDR3 length: 14 residues. Germline CDR1 reads KGHSH; CDR2 reads LQKENI. V lost 1 base and J 1 base, leaving 7 bases between the germline ends. The CDR3: CASSPRDTQETQYF. The CDR3 nucleotides are TGTGCCAGCTCACCACGGGACACCCAAGAGACCCAGTACTTC.

This chain uses TRBV10-3 with TRBJ2-1, with 9 bases that match TRBD2. The CDR3 has 16 residues. V shed 3 bases, J shed 4 bases, and the junction held 7 bases outside the gene matches. Germline values: CDR1 ENHRY, CDR2 SYGVKD. The chain's CDR3 is CAISDRLADPYNEQFF. The CDR3 DNA follows: TGTGCCATCAGTGACCGACTAGCGGACCCATACAATGAGCAGTTCTTC.

The CDR3 spells CASSVTTGDTQYF. CDR3 nucleotide sequence: TGTGCCAGCAGTGTCACTACAGGGGATACGCAGTATTTT. The V call is TRBV25-1, the J call TRBJ2-3, with D perhaps matching TRBD1 (6 bases). CDR1 and CDR2 from the germline V gene are MGHDK and SYGVNS. The CDR3 covers 13 residues. Trimming removed 4 bases at V and 6 bases at J, with 11 bases between.

The rearrangement links TRBV30 to TRBJ2-7; 12 bases are shared with TRBD2. J was trimmed by 3 bases and V by 2 bases; bases with no gene match: 11. Germline-derived CDR1 and CDR2 are GTSNPN and SVGIG (reference sequence). The CDR3 covers 17 residues. CDR3 protein: CAWSPSRTSGTGYEQYF. The CDR3 region has the DNA TGTGCCTGGAGTCCTTCTCGGACTAGCGGGACGGGCTACGAGCAGTACTTC.

The chain recombines TRBV28 with TRBJ2-1; 10 bases map to TRBD2. The CDR3 covers 15 residues. Germline CDR1 reads MDHEN; CDR2 reads SYDVKM. The V segment lost 4 bases and the J segment 6 bases; nucleotides outside the gene matches: 6. Here the CDR3 DNA reads TGTGCCAGCAGTTCTATAGGGACTAGCGCCAATGAGCAGTTCTTC. Protein: CASSSIGTSANEQFF.

The chain is built from TRBV6-5 and TRBJ2-2, with D possibly TRBD2 on 6 matching bases. V was trimmed by 0 bases and J by 8 bases, leaving 16 bases between them. CDR3 length: 16 amino acids. Germline CDR1 MNHEY, CDR2 SVGAGI. The CDR3 coding sequence is TGTGCCAGCAGTTACTCGGGTCTCACGGGGGTAGGGGAGCTGTTTTTT. The encoded protein is CASSYSGLTGVGELFF.

V is TRBV19 and J is TRBJ2-2; TRBD1 aligns across 10 bases. In germline, CDR1 is LNHDA, CDR2 SQIVND (reference sequence). The trim removed 9 bases at V and 7 bases at J, leaving 8 bases unmatched. The CDR3 has 14 amino acids. DNA of the CDR3: TGTGCCAGCTTCGACAGGGGGCATGGCGGGGAGCTGTTTTTT. It encodes CASFDRGHGGELFF.

The genes are TRBV7-2 and TRBJ2-2; 7 bases are shared with TRBD1. Per the germline V gene, CDR1 is SGHTA and CDR2 is FQGNSA. Trimming cost V 3 bases and J 6 bases; bases outside gene matches: 1. This CDR3 is 13 amino acids long. The CDR3 DNA reads as TGTGCCAGCAGCTTTGGGACAGCCGGGGAGCTGTTTTTT. Its translation is CASSFGTAGELFF.

About this clone itself: The identical CDR3 is also encoded by other nucleotide sequences in the sample. The chain carries TRBV5-5 and TRBJ2-7; 8 nucleotides line up with TRBD2. Germline V gene sequence: CDR1 SGHKS, CDR2 YYEKEE (reference sequence). The CDR3 runs 14 residues. Trimming removed 5 bases from V and 3 bases from J; junction bases left unmatched: 7. Here the CDR3 reads CASSLASGSYEQYF. The CDR3 region has the DNA TGTGCCAGCAGTCTAGCCAGCGGGAGCTACGAGCAGTACTTC.

As for this clone: Within the sample, other DNA sequences also encode this same CDR3. The chain couples TRBV30 to TRBJ2-7, with D tentatively TRBD1 (6 bases). Germline lookup yields CDR1 GTSNPN and CDR2 SVGIG (reference sequence). The CDR3 has 13 residues. Trimming cost V 2 bases and J 1 base, with 9 bases left between them. The CDR3 spells CAWSLGGSYEQYF. CDR3 nucleotides: TGTGCCTGGAGTCTAGGGGGATCCTACGAGCAGTACTTC.

V and J are TRBV4-1 and TRBJ2-3, with a weak D call TRBD1 (5 bases). V was pared by 1 base and J by 6 bases, with 17 bases between. CDR3 length: 16 residues. In germline, CDR1 is MGHRA, CDR2 YSYEKL. This CDR3 is CASSQGSTVRMDTQYF. The CDR3 DNA follows: TGCGCCAGCAGCCAAGGGTCGACAGTTCGGATGGATACGCAGTATTTT.

Concerning this clone itself: Other nucleotide sequences from this sample produce the same CDR3. The chain links TRBV5-1 to TRBJ1-1; 8 bases match TRBD1. Germline V CDR1 and CDR2: SGHRS, YFSETQ. The V gene end was trimmed by 4 bases and the J gene end by 4 bases; junction bases not matched to a gene: 6. This CDR3 is 14 amino acids long. The CDR3 loop is CASSPLTGGTEAFF. CDR3 in DNA: TGCGCCAGCAGCCCTTTAACAGGGGGCACTGAAGCTTTCTTT.